The following is a T cell receptor (beta chain) sequence with its context. Which antigen it targets is not known. This likely came from a read error, as a far larger clone is one base away. Two rounds of multiplex PCR on genomic DNA were used to amplify the TCR beta CDR3 region. The first PCR round used primers specific to each TRBV and TRBJ gene, and the primer sequences were filed in Chinese patent CN105087789A. Universal primers were used in the second PCR round. The Roche High Pure PCR Template Preparation Kit was used to extract genomic DNA from frozen PBMCs. Libraries were sequenced paired-end with 151 bp reads on an Illumina HiSeq 3000. In the source study's methods: CutAdapt was used to remove raw reads lacking the multiplex PCR primer sequences. High-quality paired reads were merged into contigs with PEAR. By alignment to reference sequences, MiXCR assigned TRB V, D and J gene segments to each contig. CDR3 sequences were clustered by base quality and sequence similarity to remove sequencing errors. Shannon entropy normalized by the natural log of productive TCR sequence number was used as the measure of diversity. To get clonality, Shannon entropy was divided by the natural log of the number of unique clonotypes, and that result was subtracted from one. The Youden index of ROC curves was used to select progression-free survival cut-offs for repertoire metrics, and analyses were performed in R 3.5.3. TCRdb cleaned the public reads at Q25 with fastp, built clones with MiXCR and kept in-frame beta chains. Every CDR3 protein is listed once, alongside the most common genes and DNA of its rows. V and J calls and clone size were set by TCRdb, not the authors. Counted in this sample were 9,500 to 12,000 distinct CDR3 sequences; about 35% of them appeared once. The ten largest clones take up under 70% of the sample.

These data are taken from a study of prognosis after radiotherapy for stage I lung cancer (dated by TCRdb to 2020 to 2023). General notes on the study: Between early 2018 and January 2019, under 20 stage I NSCLC patients were enrolled in Nanjing, China. Tumor histology was squamous cell carcinoma in over 5 patients and adenocarcinoma in twelve. After SBRT, distant metastases developed in about 20% of the 19 patients at a median of around 7 months, while the remaining 15 patients had no significant progression. All patients were considered medically inoperable, owing to comorbidities in around twelve and refusal of surgery in over five. The study sequenced 40 or so blood samples from 19 patients, one before and one after SBRT per patient. Ages in the cohort of 13 men and about 6 women ranged from roughly 53 to 84 years, with a median of 74. Concurrent therapy was not administered to any patient alongside SBRT. Using image-guided IMRT or VMAT, SBRT was delivered in 3 to 5 fractions at a biologically effective dose of at least 100 Gy. The study profiled peripheral blood TCR beta repertoires from stage I NSCLC patients before and after stereotactic body radiotherapy and related them to distant failure. Patients with newly diagnosed primary stage I lung tumors numbered more than 13, with five others having oligometastatic NSCLC after surgical resection of the primary tumor. Study-wide findings and limitations: A decrease in unique TCR clone counts was observed after SBRT (median 10,088 before versus about 7,000 after; Wilcoxon paired P=0.011). All reported P values were unadjusted for multiple comparisons. TRBV and TRBJ usage frequencies reportedly differed by metastasis status, in two V genes at baseline and in fewer than 10 V and two J genes after SBRT. Post-SBRT Shannon entropy and its change from baseline were lower in patients who developed distant metastases; baseline Shannon entropy was not associated with metastases. The small cohort and short follow-up limited the study, so independent validation of the findings is needed. Tumor specificity of expanded TCR clones was not determined.

All patients had node-negative disease on CT and PET/CT, and none had a history of other malignancies or prior chemotherapy or radiotherapy. At each of two time points, 4.5 to 7 milliliters of peripheral venous blood were collected in EDTA tubes. Ficoll-Paque Plus density-gradient centrifugation was used to isolate PBMCs. Immediately after collection, samples were stored at -80 degrees C until analysis. The receptor comes from a donor at least 50 years old with non-small cell lung cancer. The material sequenced was PBMCs, taken before or after stereotactic body radiation therapy (not recorded which).

The CDR3 region has the sequence CVSSTRTGVVYGYTF. The DNA is TGTGTCAGCAGTACCCGGACAGGGGTTGTCTATGGCTACACCTTC. The chain uses TRBV6-8 and TRBJ1-2; 9 bases in between match TRBD1. The germline V gene specifies MNHGY as CDR1 and SAAAGT as CDR2. Its CDR3 holds 15 amino acids, cysteine through phenylalanine. Only CDR3 DNA is held: 45 bases, read in frame from base 1.